The rows below give T cell receptor beta chains drawn from one sample of a study of shared clonotypes between healthy human individuals. The table came from immunoSEQ multiplex PCR; TCRdb's copy has only in-frame clones and leaves some out. Of 650,000 to 800,000 clones listed, approximately 72% are singletons. Sequenced input: memory CD4+ T cells sorted from blood. These receptors came from a woman between 25 and 40 years old in good health. CDR3s include the opening cysteine and the closing phenylalanine or tryptophan. Fields, in order: J gene, CDR3 length, D gene, clone size, V gene, CDR3 DNA, CDR3 protein. D genes are given only for firm matches. Clone sizes are given selectively: once, few, many, or a class where the clone is expanded.

J: TRBJ2-7
length: 15
D: .
size: .
V: TRBV6-6
DNA: TGTGCCAGCACGGGTATCCGGGACGGTTCCTACGAGCAGTACTTC
CDR3: CASTGIRDGSYEQYF

J: TRBJ2-7
length: 14
D: .
size: .
V: TRBV5-1
DNA: TGCGCCAGCAGTCCTCAAACAGGGAGCTACGAGCAGTACTTC
CDR3: CASSPQTGSYEQYF

J: TRBJ1-3
length: 14
D: .
size: .
V: TRBV11-2
DNA: TGTGCCAGCAGCCCAGGATTATCTGGAAACACCATATATTTT
CDR3: CASSPGLSGNTIYF

J: TRBJ2-7
length: 14
D: TRBD1
size: .
V: TRBV6-6
DNA: TGTGCCAGCAGCGCGGACAGGTCGGGGTACGAGCAGTACTTC
CDR3: CASSADRSGYEQYF

J: TRBJ1-4
length: 15
D: TRBD1
size: .
V: TRBV28
DNA: TGTGCCAGCAGTAGCCACGGGACAGGGAGTGAAAAACTGTTTTTT
CDR3: CASSSHGTGSEKLFF

J: TRBJ1-5
length: 17
D: .
size: .
V: TRBV7-8
DNA: TGTGCCAGCAGCCCCCGAGGGGGACTCTTGAGCAATCAGCCCCAGCATTTT
CDR3: CASSPRGGLLSNQPQHF

J: TRBJ1-1
length: 13
D: .
size: .
V: TRBV5-8
DNA: TGTGCCAGCAGCTTGCGCGGTAACACTGAAGCTTTCTTT
CDR3: CASSLRGNTEAFF

J: TRBJ1-4
length: 14
D: TRBD1
size: few
V: TRBV6-1
DNA: TGTGCCAGCAGAGAGGGACAGGGGAATGAAAAACTGTTTTTT
CDR3: CASREGQGNEKLFF

J: TRBJ2-1
length: 15
D: .
size: .
V: TRBV9
DNA: TGTGCCAGCAGCGTTTCCCCAGGGGAGTACAATGAGCAGTTCTTC
CDR3: CASSVSPGEYNEQFF

J: TRBJ2-2
length: 15
D: TRBD1
size: once
V: TRBV18
DNA: TGTGCCAGCTCACCAGGGACAGGGGCCGACGGGGAGCTGTTTTTT
CDR3: CASSPGTGADGELFF

J: TRBJ1-1
length: 15
D: .
size: once
V: TRBV11-1
DNA: TGTGCCAGCAGCTTACTCGCAGGAGAGAACACTGAAGCTTTCTTT
CDR3: CASSLLAGENTEAFF

J: TRBJ1-5
length: 16
D: TRBD1
size: few
V: TRBV4-1
DNA: TGCGCCAGCAGCCCTGGTTTGACAGGGAGAAATCAGCCCCAGCATTTT
CDR3: CASSPGLTGRNQPQHF

J: TRBJ1-4
length: 14
D: TRBD1
size: few
V: TRBV6-6
DNA: TGTGCCAGCAGTTACCAGGGGGCTAATGAAAAACTGTTTTTT
CDR3: CASSYQGANEKLFF

J: TRBJ1-3
length: 15
D: .
size: .
V: TRBV28
DNA: TGTGCCAGCAGTTCCACAGGTATCTATGGAAACACCATATATTTT
CDR3: CASSSTGIYGNTIYF

J: TRBJ2-7
length: 12
D: .
size: .
V: TRBV19
DNA: TGTGCCAGTTCAACCGGAGACTACGAGCAGTACTTC
CDR3: CASSTGDYEQYF

J: TRBJ2-7
length: 14
D: .
size: .
V: TRBV2
DNA: TGTGCCAGCAGTCGTCCGGCGAGGGTTGTCGAGCAGTACTTC
CDR3: CASSRPARVVEQYF

J: TRBJ1-1
length: 15
D: .
size: .
V: TRBV5-1
DNA: TGCGCCAGCAGCGGTACCGGGACGGAGAACACTGAAGCTTTCTTT
CDR3: CASSGTGTENTEAFF

J: TRBJ2-7
length: 13
D: TRBD2
size: once
V: TRBV10-2
DNA: TGCGCCAGCAACCCTAGCGGGAGCTACGAGCAGTACTTC
CDR3: CASNPSGSYEQYF

J: TRBJ1-5
length: 16
D: .
size: .
V: TRBV28
DNA: TGTGCCAGCAGAGTAGGAGGGGGGACATTCGACCAGCCCCAGCATTTT
CDR3: CASRVGGGTFDQPQHF

J: TRBJ1-1
length: 13
D: .
size: .
V: TRBV15
DNA: TGTGCCACCAGCGGGGGGCTTCGTACTGAAGCTTTCTTT
CDR3: CATSGGLRTEAFF

J: TRBJ2-5
length: 15
D: TRBD2
size: .
V: TRBV5-1
DNA: TGCGCCAGCAGCCCGGGGACTAGCGGACAAGAGACCCAGTACTTC
CDR3: CASSPGTSGQETQYF

J: TRBJ1-6
length: 16
D: .
size: .
V: TRBV9
DNA: TGTGCCAGCAGCTCGACCATTAGAATAGATAATTCACCCCTCCACTTT
CDR3: CASSSTIRIDNSPLHF

J: TRBJ2-1
length: 15
D: TRBD2
size: .
V: TRBV4-1
DNA: TGCGCCAGCAGCCCAGGACTAGCGGGAGCGGTTGAGCAGTTCTTC
CDR3: CASSPGLAGAVEQFF

J: TRBJ2-7
length: 14
D: TRBD1
size: many
V: TRBV7-9
DNA: TGTGCCAGCAGATTACAGGGGGACTCCTACGAGCAGTACTTC
CDR3: CASRLQGDSYEQYF

J: TRBJ1-1
length: 14
D: .
size: .
V: TRBV6-5
DNA: TGTGCCAGCAGTTACTCAGGGGGGATGGCTGAAGCTTTCTTT
CDR3: CASSYSGGMAEAFF

J: TRBJ2-7
length: 11
D: .
size: .
V: TRBV20-1
DNA: TGCAGTGCTAGGGAAGACAGGTTGCAGTACTTC
CDR3: CSAREDRLQYF

J: TRBJ2-3
length: 15
D: TRBD2
size: .
V: TRBV7-2
DNA: TGTGCCAGCACCCCTGGACTAGCGGGAGTAGATACGCAGTATTTT
CDR3: CASTPGLAGVDTQYF

J: TRBJ2-5
length: 17
D: TRBD2
size: .
V: TRBV19
DNA: TGTGCCAGTACCCCTCCGGGGGGAAGCGGGAGGGCGGAGACCCAGTACTTC
CDR3: CASTPPGGSGRAETQYF

J: TRBJ1-1
length: 16
D: TRBD1
size: few
V: TRBV9
DNA: TGTGCCAGCAGCGTAGCCAAAACAGGGGCGGTCACTGAAGCTTTCTTT
CDR3: CASSVAKTGAVTEAFF

J: TRBJ2-7
length: 13
D: .
size: .
V: TRBV28
DNA: TGTGCCAGCAAGGAGGGCAGACAGTACGAGCAGTACTTC
CDR3: CASKEGRQYEQYF

J: TRBJ2-7
length: 15
D: .
size: .
V: TRBV21-1
DNA: TGTGCCAGCAGCAAGCGCCGGGACAGGTTCAACGAGCAGTACTTC
CDR3: CASSKRRDRFNEQYF